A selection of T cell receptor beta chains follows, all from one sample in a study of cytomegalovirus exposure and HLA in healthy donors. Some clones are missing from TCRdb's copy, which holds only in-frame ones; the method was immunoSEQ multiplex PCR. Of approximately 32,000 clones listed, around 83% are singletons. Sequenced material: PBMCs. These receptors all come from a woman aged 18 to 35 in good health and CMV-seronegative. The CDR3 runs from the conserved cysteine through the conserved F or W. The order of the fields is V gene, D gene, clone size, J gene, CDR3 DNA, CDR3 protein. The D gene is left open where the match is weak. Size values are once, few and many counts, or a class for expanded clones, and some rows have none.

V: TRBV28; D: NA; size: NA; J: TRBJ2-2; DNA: TGTGCCAGCAAAAACCGGGACTACACCGGGGAGCTGTTTTTT; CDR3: CASKNRDYTGELFF
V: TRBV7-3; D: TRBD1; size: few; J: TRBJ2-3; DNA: TGTGCCAGCAGCCCAAAGGCGGAGGACAGGGGGCCTCGTAACACAGATACGCAGTATTTT; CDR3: CASSPKAEDRGPRNTDTQYF
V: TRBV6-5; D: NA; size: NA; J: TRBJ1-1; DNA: TGTGCCAGCAGTTACTCCGGGGGTGAGACTGAAGCTTTCTTT; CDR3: CASSYSGGETEAFF
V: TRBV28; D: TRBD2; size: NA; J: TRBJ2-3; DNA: TGTGCCAGCAGTTCCCACCTAGCGGGAGGGCCACTTACGCAGTATTTT; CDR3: CASSSHLAGGPLTQYF
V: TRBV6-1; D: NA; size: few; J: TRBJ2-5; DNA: TGTGCCAGCAGTGAAGGCGGTCAAGAGACCCAGTACTTC; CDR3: CASSEGGQETQYF
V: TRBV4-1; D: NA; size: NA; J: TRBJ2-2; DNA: TGCGCCAGCAGCCAATTTGTCGCGAACACCGGGGAGCTGTTTTTT; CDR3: CASSQFVANTGELFF
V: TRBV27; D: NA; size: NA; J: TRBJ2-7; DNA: TGTGCCAGCAGTTTACCCGAGGGTCACTCCCAGTACTTC; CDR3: CASSLPEGHSQYF
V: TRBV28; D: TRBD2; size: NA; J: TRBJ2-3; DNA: TGTGCCAGCAGTCAATCAGGACTAGCGGGAGGGATTTCAGATACGCAGTATTTT; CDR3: CASSQSGLAGGISDTQYF
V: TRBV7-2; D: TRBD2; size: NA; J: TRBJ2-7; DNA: TGTGCCAGCAGTTACCTGGCGGGAGTGTCCTACGAGCAGTACTTC; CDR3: CASSYLAGVSYEQYF
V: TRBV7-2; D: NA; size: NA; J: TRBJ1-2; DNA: TGTGCCAGCAGTTACGCTCGGTTGAGTGGCTACACCTTC; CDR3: CASSYARLSGYTF
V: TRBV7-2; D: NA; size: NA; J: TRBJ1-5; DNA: TGTGCCAGCAGCTTGGTTGGTTTGAGCCTTCAGCCCCAGCATTTT; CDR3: CASSLVGLSLQPQHF
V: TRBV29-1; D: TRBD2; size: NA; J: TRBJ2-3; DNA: TGCAGCGTTGAAGGGCGGGGGGCAGATACGCAGTATTTT; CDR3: CSVEGRGADTQYF
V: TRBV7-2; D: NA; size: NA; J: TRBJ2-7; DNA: TGTGCCAGCAGCGAGACTAGAACCTCTGGGGAGCAGTACTTC; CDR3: CASSETRTSGEQYF
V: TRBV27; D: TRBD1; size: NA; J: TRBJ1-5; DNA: TGTGCCAGCAGCCCAAGGACAGGAATCAATCAGCCCCAGCATTTT; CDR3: CASSPRTGINQPQHF